The source of this T cell receptor beta chain is a study of blood T cell repertoires in COVID-19 (TCRdb year 2020). At the level of the whole study: Samples covering the acute and convalescent phases of COVID-19 were provided by collaborators in the United States, Italy and Spain. A freely available public database, intended as a resource for researchers studying the immune response to SARS-CoV-2, is where the repertoires were released. Where available, HLA class I and class II types were taken from metadata supplied by the sample provider and were not determined by assay-based typing. Samples came from the ongoing ImmuneRACE study (first 160 participants) plus 1,254 subjects from 6 global collaborators. The material from the prospective study consisted of cDNA or gDNA derived from T cells, B-cell-depleted T cells, or PBMCs. Subjects who had been exposed to COVID-19, were actively infected with it, or had recovered from it provided the deeply sampled blood TCRbeta repertoires that made up the dataset. Sample metadata almost always included a de-identified subject ID, COVID-19 status, age in years and sex.

On this clone itself: Its antigen specificity is not known. Base quality data are lacking; no much larger clone is found one base away.

The collaborating institutions used their own protocols to collect whole blood in K2EDTA tubes. Collaborator samples were shipped for TCRbeta analysis as frozen whole blood, isolated PBMCs, or DNA extracted from either sample type. TCRbeta CDR3 regions were amplified from genomic DNA using the immunoSEQ Assay, a bias-controlled multiplex PCR. In the source study's methods: Nucleated cell counts per sample were estimated from amplification of reference gene primers within the assay. Sequence reads were collapsed and filtered to measure the absolute abundance of every unique TCRbeta CDR3 rearrangement. For each sample, productive Simpson clonality was calculated by taking the square root of Simpson's diversity index across productive rearrangements. The table comes from immuneACCESS by way of TCRdb, which keeps in-frame sequences with V and J called. Part of the clones is missing from these tables; in studies checked, under half for an unresolved V gene and the rest for unknown reasons. V, J and clone size are those of that table, while D and trimming were read from the DNA. For this sample there are around 72,000 clones; around 76% appear just once. Under 20% of the sample is in the top ten clones.

Results and caveats for the whole study, not just this receptor: Clinical and demographic metadata were provided uncurated, with the amount varying by source and participant.

CDR1 and CDR2, looked up from the germline V gene, are SGHTA and FQGNSA. Counted from cysteine to phenylalanine, this CDR3 has 15 amino acids. CDR3 DNA only is kept here, 45 bases in frame from base 1. V is shortened by 4 bases, J by 2 bases, and the region joining them spans 13 bases. This receptor was taken from a human donor in a cohort sampled during active COVID-19. Recombination connected TRBV7-2 to TRBJ2-3; TRBD2 could be the D gene, as 5 bases match. The specimen sequenced was peripheral blood. The bases read TGTGCCAGCAGCTGGGGTCTAGCTTACACAGATACGCAGTATTTT. Translated, it gives CASSWGLAYTDTQYF.